These T cell receptor beta chains were read from a single sample in a study of blood T cells in healthy people across ages. MiXCR, applied by TCRdb to the 5' RACE reads, yields one record per CDR3 protein. The data hold 850,000 to 950,000 distinct CDR3 sequences, with more than 25% observed a single time. The specimen was blood. These receptors all come from an elderly woman in good health. The CDR3 runs from the conserved cysteine through the conserved F or W. The D gene is left open where the match is weak. The size entry is marked missing in some rows and otherwise reads once, few, many or a size class.

cdr3_nt cdr3_aa j_call cdr3_length d_call clone_size v_call
TGCGCCAGCAGCTTGATACCGCGACAGGGCCACGAGCAGTACTTC CASSLIPRQGHEQYF TRBJ2-7 15 TRBD1 many TRBV5-1
TGCAGTGTTGGGGGGCCCACAGATACGCAGTATTTT CSVGGPTDTQYF TRBJ2-3 12 NA NA TRBV20-1
TGCAGTGCTAGGATTCACACAGGGGTATATGGCTACACCTTC CSARIHTGVYGYTF TRBJ1-2 14 TRBD1 many TRBV20-1
TGCAGTGCTAGAGTGCGAGGCAGCACAGATACGCAGTATTTT CSARVRGSTDTQYF TRBJ2-3 14 NA many TRBV20-1
TGTGCCAGCAAAATGGGAGAACAGGGCGGCGAGCAGTACTTC CASKMGEQGGEQYF TRBJ2-7 14 NA many TRBV6-6
TGTGCCAGCAGTCCCCTCGACCGACTCTATGGCTACACCTTC CASSPLDRLYGYTF TRBJ1-2 14 NA few TRBV2
TGTGCCAGCGGAGTAGGTGAAGCTTTCTTT CASGVGEAFF TRBJ1-1 10 NA NA TRBV7-2
TGTGCCAGCAGTTTCTCCGGGGCCGAGCAGTACTTC CASSFSGAEQYF TRBJ2-7 12 NA many TRBV12-3/TRBV12-4
TGTGCCAGCGGAATAGGCTATGGCTACACCTTC CASGIGYGYTF TRBJ1-2 11 NA many TRBV7-9
TGTGCCAGCAGCTCCCGGGACTTCACCTCCGAGCAGTACTTC CASSSRDFTSEQYF TRBJ2-7 14 NA NA TRBV5-5